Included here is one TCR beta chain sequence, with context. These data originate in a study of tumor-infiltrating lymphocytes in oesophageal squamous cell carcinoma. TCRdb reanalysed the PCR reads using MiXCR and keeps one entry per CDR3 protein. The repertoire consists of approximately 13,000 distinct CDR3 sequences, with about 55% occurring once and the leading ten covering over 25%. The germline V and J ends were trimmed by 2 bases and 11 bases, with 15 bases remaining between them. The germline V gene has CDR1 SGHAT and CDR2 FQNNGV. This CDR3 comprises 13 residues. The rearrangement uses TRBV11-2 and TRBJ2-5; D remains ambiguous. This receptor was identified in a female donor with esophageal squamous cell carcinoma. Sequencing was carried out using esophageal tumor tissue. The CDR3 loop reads CASSLTPYNEQYF. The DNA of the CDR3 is TGTGCCAGCAGCTTAACCCCTTACAATGAGCAGTACTTC.